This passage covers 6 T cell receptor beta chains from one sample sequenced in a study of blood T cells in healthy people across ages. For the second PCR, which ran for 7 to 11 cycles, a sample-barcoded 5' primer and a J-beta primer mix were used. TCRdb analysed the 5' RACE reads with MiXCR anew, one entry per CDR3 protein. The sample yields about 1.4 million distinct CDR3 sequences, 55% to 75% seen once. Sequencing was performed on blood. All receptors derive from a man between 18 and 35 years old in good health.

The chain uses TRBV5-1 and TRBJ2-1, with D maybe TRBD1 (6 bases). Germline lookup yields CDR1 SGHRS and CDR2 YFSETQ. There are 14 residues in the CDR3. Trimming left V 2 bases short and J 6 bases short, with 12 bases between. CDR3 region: CASSFMTGPNEQFF. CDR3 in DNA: TGCGCCAGCAGCTTCATGACAGGTCCCAATGAGCAGTTCTTC.

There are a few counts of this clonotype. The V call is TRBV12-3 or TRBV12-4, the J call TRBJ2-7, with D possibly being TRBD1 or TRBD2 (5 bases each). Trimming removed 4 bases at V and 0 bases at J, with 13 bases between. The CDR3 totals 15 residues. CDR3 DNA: TGTGCCAGCAGTTACAGAGCAGGGAGCTCCTACGAGCAGTACTTC. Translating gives CASSYRAGSSYEQYF.

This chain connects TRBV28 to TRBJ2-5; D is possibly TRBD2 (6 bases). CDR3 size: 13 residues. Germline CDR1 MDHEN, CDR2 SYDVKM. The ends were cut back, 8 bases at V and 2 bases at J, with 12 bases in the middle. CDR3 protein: CASARGIQETQYF. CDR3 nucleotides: TGTGCCAGCGCTCGCGGGATACAAGAGACCCAGTACTTC.

This CDR3 reads CASSFDGRRMAEQFF. The CDR3 nucleotides are TGCGCCAGCAGCTTCGACGGTCGTCGTATGGCTGAGCAGTTCTTC. This chain links TRBV5-1 with TRBJ2-1, with D unresolved. V was cut by 2 bases and J by 9 bases, with 18 bases left in between. CDR3 size: 15 residues. Germline loops: CDR1 SGHRS, CDR2 YFSETQ.

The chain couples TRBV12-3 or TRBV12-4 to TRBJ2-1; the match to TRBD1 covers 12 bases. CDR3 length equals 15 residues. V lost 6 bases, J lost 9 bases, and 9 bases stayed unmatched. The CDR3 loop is CASSPRDRGQREQFF. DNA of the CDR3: TGTGCCAGCAGCCCCCGGGACAGGGGGCAGCGTGAGCAGTTCTTC.

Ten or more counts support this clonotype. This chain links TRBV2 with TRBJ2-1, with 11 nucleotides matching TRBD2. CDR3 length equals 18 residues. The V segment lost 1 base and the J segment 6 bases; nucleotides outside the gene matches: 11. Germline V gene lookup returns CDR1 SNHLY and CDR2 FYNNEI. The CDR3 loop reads CASSEVGSGRAGANEQFF. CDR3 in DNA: TGTGCCAGCAGTGAAGTAGGTAGCGGGAGGGCCGGGGCCAATGAGCAGTTCTTC.